What follows are 20 T cell receptor beta chains derived from one specimen sequenced in a study of cytomegalovirus exposure and HLA in healthy donors. With 60 Vbeta and 13 Jbeta primers, the PCR was carried out. Sequencing used immunoSEQ multiplex PCR; TCRdb keeps in-frame clones, though not all of them. The repertoire holds roughly 130,000 clones, about 80% seen once, with approximately 5% in the top ten. Material for sequencing was PBMCs. These receptor sequences come from a man aged 25-45 years in good health and CMV-seronegative.

The chain is built from TRBV28 and TRBJ1-1, with D hard to call. CDR1 is MDHEN, CDR2 SYDVKM, per germline. V shed 3 bases and J shed 4 bases, with 12 bases lying between them. The CDR3 consists of 14 residues. The CDR3 sequence: CASSFKQVSTEAFF. In DNA, the CDR3 is TGTGCCAGCAGTTTTAAGCAAGTGAGCACTGAAGCTTTCTTT.

The gene calls are TRBV2 and TRBJ2-1; weak D call: TRBD2 (7 bases). Germline loops: CDR1 SNHLY, CDR2 FYNNEI. The CDR3 consists of 15 residues. With 7 bases removed from V and 1 base from J, the gap between germline ends came to 14 bases. The DNA of the CDR3 is TGTGCCAGCATCCTGGGGGGGGCGTCCTACAATGAGCAGTTCTTC. Translating gives CASILGGASYNEQFF.

The chain joins TRBV28 to TRBJ1-5, with a weak D call TRBD1 (6 bases). V dropped 6 bases and J dropped 1 base, with 13 bases sitting between them. Per germline, CDR1 MDHEN and CDR2 SYDVKM. The CDR3 sequence is 15 residues long. CDR3 sequence (DNA): TGTGCCAGCAGGTACAGGGTAGGGAGCAATCAGCCCCAGCATTTT. It specifies CASRYRVGSNQPQHF.

The chain carries TRBV30 and TRBJ1-5, with a weak D call TRBD1 (5 bases). Germline CDR1 and CDR2: GTSNPN and SVGIG (reference sequence). V was cut by 0 bases and J by 5 bases, with 8 bases left in between. The CDR3 contains 13 residues. For the CDR3, the DNA is TGTGCCTGGAGTGTGAAGGGGCATCAGCCCCAGCATTTT. Translation: CAWSVKGHQPQHF.

J is TRBJ1-2 and V is TRBV9; 9 bases map to TRBD1. Trimming removed 4 bases from V and 5 bases from J; junction bases left unmatched: 12. CDR1 SGDLS and CDR2 YYNGEE come from the germline V gene. The CDR3 covers 16 residues. The CDR3 reads CASSLGGTGHRYGYTF. For the CDR3, the DNA is TGTGCCAGCAGCCTAGGGGGGACAGGGCATCGATATGGCTACACCTTC.

This clone was found once. The limits of the CDR3 on the DNA are not certain, so only TCRdb's listed CDR3 is given. The chain uses TRBV9 and TRBJ1-1; TRBD1 is the table's D call and was not checked against the DNA. Germline V gene sequence: CDR1 SGDLS, CDR2 YYNGEE. The CDR3 length is 13 residues, termini included. The CDR3 region is CASSVATGTSTFF.

The rearrangement uses TRBV9 and TRBJ1-2; TRBD1 might be the D (6 bases). This CDR3 has 14 amino acids. Germline CDR1 and CDR2: SGDLS and YYNGEE. Trimming removed 4 bases from V and 0 bases from J, with 10 bases in between. Written as DNA, the CDR3 is TGTGCCAGCAGCCGGGACACCCCTAACTATGGCTACACCTTC. Translating gives CASSRDTPNYGYTF.

The rearrangement links TRBV5-1 to TRBJ2-3, with D perhaps matching TRBD2 (5 bases). Trimming took off 0 bases at V and 3 bases at J, with 14 bases between the two ends. This CDR3 contains 16 residues. Per the germline V gene, CDR1 is SGHRS and CDR2 is YFSETQ. The CDR3 region is CASSLDSGFGTDTQYF. The CDR3 DNA reads TGCGCCAGCAGCTTGGATTCGGGGTTCGGAACAGATACGCAGTATTTT.

The rearrangement links TRBV7-2 to TRBJ2-2; D perhaps matches TRBD1 (6 bases). The CDR3 runs 16 residues. From germline, CDR1 is SGHTA and CDR2 FQGNSA. The ends were cut back, 7 bases at V and 6 bases at J, with 21 bases in the middle. CDR3: CASTQQGPLIAGELFF. CDR3 nucleotide sequence: TGTGCCAGCACTCAACAGGGACCCCTCATCGCCGGGGAGCTGTTTTTT.

The J gene is TRBJ1-2, the V gene TRBV18; D is unresolved. Trimming removed 3 bases from V and 0 bases from J, with 11 bases in between. This CDR3 comprises 15 residues. Germline V CDR1 and CDR2: KGHSH, LQKENI. The CDR3: CASSPPGEANYGYTF. The CDR3 coding sequence is TGTGCCAGCTCACCCCCGGGAGAGGCTAACTATGGCTACACCTTC. The full variable domain, in which reference TRBV18 and TRBJ1-2 provide the parts outside the CDR3, is NAGVMQNPRHLVRRRGQEARLRCSPMKGHSHVYWYRQLPEEGLKFMVYLQKENIIDESGMPKERFSAEFPKEGPSILRIQQVVRGDSAAYFCASSPPGEANYGYTFGSGTRLTVV.

This chain uses TRBV6-5 with TRBJ2-7; 7 bases line up with TRBD1. CDR3 size: 16 residues. Germline CDR1 reads MNHEY; CDR2 reads SVGAGI. The V segment lost 0 bases and the J segment 2 bases; nucleotides outside the gene matches: 7. The CDR3 DNA reads as TGTGCCAGCAGTTACTCGCTTGGACAGGCCACCTACGAGCAGTACTTC. Translated, it gives CASSYSLGQATYEQYF.

The chain has TRBV6-5 and TRBJ1-1, with a weak D call TRBD1 (6 bases). V was trimmed by 6 bases and J by 0 bases, leaving 11 bases between them. The V gene's germline CDR1 is MNHEY and CDR2 SVGAGI. The CDR3 runs 14 residues. CDR3 loop: CASRRTDLNTEAFF. The CDR3 DNA reads as TGTGCCAGCAGACGGACAGACCTGAACACTGAAGCTTTCTTT.

This clone has just one count. V usage is TRBV4-1 and J usage is TRBJ2-5, with unresolved D. Trimming removed 4 bases at V and 1 base at J, with 13 bases between. The germline CDR1 and CDR2 sequences are MGHRA and YSYEKL. The CDR3 has 15 amino acids. DNA for the CDR3: TGCGCCAGCAGCCTGCAGTGGAGAGGCCAAGAGACCCAGTACTTC. Its protein product is CASSLQWRGQETQYF.

The chain employs TRBV6-5 and TRBJ1-5; D call uncertain. Germline assignment: CDR1 MNHEY and CDR2 SVGAGI. The CDR3 is made up of 14 amino acids. Trimming shortened V by 0 bases and J by 2 bases, and 5 bases separated the two germline ends. The CDR3 DNA is TGTGCCAGCAGTTACTCGACTCGCAATCAGCCCCAGCATTTT. Translated, it gives CASSYSTRNQPQHF.

Notes on this clone: Sequence at one end of the junction differs from germline and may be a read error. Other DNA sequences in the sample encode the same CDR3. The chain is built from TRBV7-8 and TRBJ2-7, with a weak D call TRBD2 (6 bases). Germline lookup yields CDR1 SGHVS and CDR2 FQNEAQ. The CDR3 runs to 14 residues. In DNA, the CDR3 is TGTGCCAGTAGCTTAGCGGTTAGCGGTTACGAGCAGTACTTC. Its translation: CASSLAVSGYEQYF. Filled out from reference TRBV7-8 and TRBJ2-7, the complete variable domain reads GAGVSQSPRYKVAKRGQDVALRCDPISGHVSLFWYQQALGQGPEFLTYFQNEAQLDKSGLPSDRFFAERPEGSVSTLKIQRTQQEDSAVYLCASSLAVSGYEQYFGPGTRLTVT.

This clone appeared a few times. The chain carries TRBV5-8 and TRBJ1-4; possible D gene TRBD1, 5 bases. This CDR3 region has 13 residues. The germline CDR1 and CDR2 sequences are SGHTS and YDEGEE. V gave up 4 bases and J gave up 8 bases, with 12 bases separating them. Written as DNA, the CDR3 is TGTGCCAGCAGCGGTGACAGTTACGAAAAACTGTTTTTT. It yields the protein CASSGDSYEKLFF.

This clone was seen only a few times. This chain connects TRBV2 to TRBJ2-1; 7 bases line up with TRBD1. The CDR3 loop spans 12 amino acids. Germline V gives CDR1 SNHLY, CDR2 FYNNEI. The J segment lost 3 bases and the V segment lost 9 bases, leaving 2 bases of the junction unmatched. The CDR3: CARTGIYNEQFF. CDR3 bases: TGTGCCAGGACAGGGATCTACAATGAGCAGTTCTTC.

This clone was seen a handful of times. The V and J genes are TRBV7-2 and TRBJ2-3, with 12 bases matching TRBD2. V trimming: 2 bases; J trimming: 4 bases; junction bases outside the gene matches: 7. In germline, CDR1 is SGHTA, CDR2 FQGNSA. The CDR3 spans 17 residues. CDR3 loop: CASSLSLAGGLADTQYF. The CDR3 coding sequence is TGTGCCAGCAGCTTATCCCTAGCGGGAGGGCTCGCAGATACGCAGTATTTT. Looking up the rest from reference TRBV7-2 and TRBJ2-3 gives the full variable domain: GAGVSQSPSNKVTEKGKDVELRCDPISGHTALYWYRQSLGQGLEFLIYFQGNSAPDKSGLPSDRFSAERTGGSVSTLTIQRTQQEDSAVYLCASSLSLAGGLADTQYFGPGTRLTVL.

This chain links TRBV7-9 with TRBJ1-2, with D possibly being TRBD1 (6 bases). CDR1 and CDR2 from the germline V gene are SEHNR and FQNEAQ (reference sequence). V was cut by 0 bases and J by 1 base, with 9 bases left in between. The CDR3 sequence is 15 residues long. Here the CDR3 DNA reads TGTGCCAGCAGCTTAGCACAGGGTGGTAACTATGGCTACACCTTC. This gives the protein CASSLAQGGNYGYTF. The entire variable domain, with the rest obtained from reference TRBV7-9 and TRBJ1-2, is as follows: DTGVSQNPRHKITKRGQNVTFRCDPISEHNRLYWYRQTLGQGPEFLTYFQNEAQLEKSRLLSDRFSAERPKGSFSTLEIQRTEQGDSAMYLCASSLAQGGNYGYTFGSGTRLTVV.

This chain uses TRBV11-1 with TRBJ2-7; 7 bases agree with TRBD1. Trimming took 4 bases from V and 0 from J; bases not matched to a gene: 9. Germline values: CDR1 SGHAT, CDR2 FQDESV (reference sequence). The CDR3 is 16 amino acids. CDR3 sequence: CASSSQSGTVSYEQYF. The CDR3, as DNA: TGTGCCAGCAGCTCCCAGTCTGGGACAGTCTCCTACGAGCAGTACTTC. Combining the CDR3 with reference TRBV11-1 and TRBJ2-7 gives the whole variable domain EAEVAQSPRYKITEKSQAVAFWCDPISGHATLYWYRQILGQGPELLVQFQDESVVDDSQLPKDRFSAERLKGVDSTLKIQPAELGDSAMYLCASSSQSGTVSYEQYFGPGTRLTVT.